The clone carrying this T cell receptor (beta chain) was observed at least ten times. These data are taken from a study of T cells in Graves' hyperthyroidism and ophthalmopathy. Germline V gene lookup returns CDR1 SNHLY and CDR2 FYNNEI. Unmatched junction bases numbered 4, after V lost 3 bases and J lost 5 bases. This CDR3 has 14 amino acids. Using RNA transcripts as the source, TCR beta CDR3 regions were amplified. HTBI primers were used for first-round RT-PCR of the TCR CDR3. A single record per CDR3 protein comes from TCRdb applying MiXCR to the multiplex PCR reads. The repertoire holds approximately 400,000 distinct CDR3 sequences, with 19% as singletons.

Sequences were obtained from blood. This sequence was found in a woman between 18 and 29 years old with Graves' hyperthyroidism. The chain links TRBV2 to TRBJ1-5; 7 bases are shared with TRBD1. CDR3 sequence: CASSDKQGYQPQHF. CDR3 DNA: TGTGCCAGCAGTGATAAACAGGGGTATCAGCCCCAGCATTTT.